Below are 29 T cell receptor beta chains sequenced from a single sample in a study of blood T cell repertoires in COVID-19 (dated by TCRdb to 2018 to 2020). The library was built by means of the immunoSEQ multiplex PCR assay. Here the immuneACCESS table is served through TCRdb, limited to in-frame sequences with V and J called. Missing clones are a known gap in these copies; in checked studies unresolved V genes cover under half, and the rest lacks a known reason. This sample lists around 300,000 clones; around four fifths were detected once. The ten most abundant clones make up around 4% of the sample. What was sequenced was peripheral blood. These receptors were obtained from a woman aged 45-60 years with active or convalescent COVID-19.

The chain employs TRBV27 and TRBJ2-3; D call uncertain. The CDR3 spans 12 residues. V lost 5 bases to trimming and J lost 6 bases, with 9 bases between them. Germline assignment: CDR1 MNHEY and CDR2 SMNVEV (reference sequence). The CDR3: CASSPTYDTQYF. The CDR3 nucleotides are TGTGCCAGCAGTCCCACATATGATACGCAGTATTTT.

J is TRBJ1-2 and V is TRBV4-1; 11 nucleotides match TRBD1. J lost 8 bases, V lost 4 bases, and 6 bases had no gene match. Germline CDR1 MGHRA, CDR2 YSYEKL. The length of the CDR3 is 14 residues. CDR3 nucleotide sequence: TGCGCCAGCAGCCGGACAGGGGGCGGTGGAGGCTACACCTTC. Translated: CASSRTGGGGGYTF.

CDR3 sequence: CASSQAATGVNSPLHF. CDR3 bases: TGTGCCAGCAGCCAAGCAGCGACAGGGGTTAATTCACCCCTCCACTTT. This rearrangement joins TRBV2 to TRBJ1-6, with 8 bases identical to TRBD1. V was pared by 6 bases and J by 6 bases, with 10 bases of the junction left unmatched. The CDR3 covers 16 residues. Germline assignment: CDR1 SNHLY and CDR2 FYNNEI.

This clone was detected a few times. The V gene is TRBV4-2, the J gene TRBJ1-2; the D is unclear. Looked up from germline, CDR1 is LGHNA and CDR2 is YNFKEQ. This CDR3 is built from 14 residues. The V and J ends lost 0 bases and 5 bases respectively, with 10 bases between them. This chain's CDR3 is CASSQDYSTYGYTF. For the CDR3, the DNA is TGTGCCAGCAGCCAAGATTACAGCACGTATGGCTACACCTTC.

The rearrangement uses TRBV7-9 and TRBJ2-5, with 12 bases that match TRBD2. The V gene end was trimmed by 6 bases and the J gene end by 5 bases; junction bases not matched to a gene: 7. The germline CDR1 and CDR2 sequences are SEHNR and FQNEAQ (reference sequence). The CDR3 contains 15 residues. The CDR3 spells CASRASGRAVETQYF. In nucleotides, the CDR3 is TGTGCCAGCAGGGCTAGCGGGAGGGCCGTTGAGACCCAGTACTTC.

This clone turned up a few times. This chain connects TRBV5-1 to TRBJ2-1, with TRBD1 matching 7 bases. CDR1 and CDR2 from the germline V gene are SGHRS and YFSETQ. The CDR3 contains 15 residues. Trimming took 4 bases from V and 2 from J; bases not matched to a gene: 6. The DNA for the CDR3 is TGCGCCAGCAGCCAAGCGACAGGGCCCTACAATGAGCAGTTCTTC. Translation gives CASSQATGPYNEQFF. Supplemented by reference TRBV5-1 and TRBJ2-1, the full variable domain reads KAGVTQTPRYLIKTRGQQVTLSCSPISGHRSVSWYQQTPGQGLQFLFEYFSETQRNKGNFPGRFSGRQFSNSRSEMNVSTLELGDSALYLCASSQATGPYNEQFFGPGTRLTVL.

CDR3 DNA: TGTGCCAGCAGTGAAGCGCGAGTGAAGTATGGCTACACCTTC. This sequence encodes CASSEARVKYGYTF. This sequence joins TRBV6-1 and TRBJ1-2; no clear D. CDR3 size: 14 residues. V was shortened by 0 bases and J by 5 bases, with 10 bases between the two germline ends. Germline V CDR1 and CDR2: MNHNS, SASEGT.

The genes are TRBV7-8 and TRBJ2-2, with 10 positions matching TRBD2. The ends lost 1 base at V and 3 bases at J; junction bases unmatched: 5. The CDR3 consists of 17 residues. Germline values: CDR1 SGHVS, CDR2 FQNEAQ. CDR3 in amino acids: CASSLVPSGSDTGELFF. The CDR3 bases are TGTGCCAGCAGCTTAGTACCTAGCGGGAGCGACACCGGGGAGCTGTTTTTT.

The V and J genes are TRBV14 and TRBJ2-5; perhaps TRBD2 as D (6 bases). Trimming removed 4 bases at V and 5 bases at J, with 11 bases between. Germline CDR1 is SGHDN and CDR2 is FVKESK. The CDR3 extends over 13 amino acids. CDR3 protein: CASSRFGGETQYF. CDR3 nucleotide sequence: TGTGCCAGCAGCCGTTTTGGAGGGGAGACCCAGTACTTC.

The chain uses TRBV7-2 and TRBJ2-5; D may be TRBD2 (5 bases). Germline values: CDR1 SGHTA, CDR2 FQGNSA. There are 13 residues in the CDR3. With 0 bases removed from V and 4 bases from J, the gap between germline ends came to 6 bases. DNA for the CDR3: TGTGCCAGCAGCTTAGCGGCGGGAGAGACCCAGTACTTC. Its protein product is CASSLAAGETQYF.

In this sample, this clone turned up once. J is TRBJ2-7 and V is TRBV5-4; TRBD1 aligns across 8 bases. After removal of 4 bases from V and 3 bases from J, the junction contained 9 bases not matched to a gene. The CDR3 totals 15 residues. Germline V gene lookup returns CDR1 SGHNT and CDR2 YYREEE (reference sequence). In DNA, the CDR3 is TGTGCCAGCAGCGTTGACAGGGGATTTTACTACGAGCAGTACTTC. As protein: CASSVDRGFYYEQYF.

This clone appeared a few times. The rearrangement uses TRBV5-4 and TRBJ2-5, with 11 bases aligning to TRBD2. V shed 4 bases and J 5 bases; nucleotides not matched to a gene: 4. This CDR3 is built from 14 residues. Germline V gives CDR1 SGHNT, CDR2 YYREEE (reference sequence). The CDR3 nucleotides are TGTGCCAGCAGCGCCCGACTAGCGGGGGAGACCCAGTACTTC. Translating it yields CASSARLAGETQYF.

The chain has TRBV11-2 and TRBJ2-1, with 7 bases matching TRBD1. CDR3 length: 17 residues. Germline CDR1 and CDR2: SGHAT and FQNNGV. With 4 bases clipped from V and 4 bases from J, the junction kept 13 bases outside the gene matches. The DNA of the CDR3 is TGTGCCAGCAGCTATCCGGGACCGGGACAGAGATACAATGAGCAGTTCTTC. Translating it yields CASSYPGPGQRYNEQFF.

The rearrangement joins TRBV12-3 or TRBV12-4 to TRBJ2-5; D is possibly TRBD1 (5 bases). CDR3 length: 11 amino acids. Trimming left V 5 bases short and J 7 bases short, with 8 bases between. For the CDR3, the DNA is TGTGCCAGCAGTCAAAGGGGGACCCAGTACTTC. It encodes CASSQRGTQYF.

The chain couples TRBV11-2 to TRBJ2-1, with TRBD2 matching 10 bases. After removal of 5 bases from V and 4 bases from J, the junction contained 5 bases not matched to a gene. Germline assignment: CDR1 SGHAT and CDR2 FQNNGV. This CDR3 region has 15 residues. The CDR3 bases are TGTGCCAGCAGCCAAGGGACTAGCGCGTACAATGAGCAGTTCTTC. This sequence encodes CASSQGTSAYNEQFF.

J is TRBJ2-1 and V is TRBV7-7; TRBD1 might be the D (5 bases). The CDR3 runs 15 residues. Trimming cost V 2 bases and J 4 bases, with 12 bases left between them. From germline, CDR1 is SSHAT and CDR2 FNYEAQ (reference sequence). For the CDR3, the DNA is TGTGCCAGCAGCTTACAGGCAGGGCAGTACAATGAGCAGTTCTTC. It codes for CASSLQAGQYNEQFF.

V gene TRBV28 combines with J gene TRBJ1-2, with 9 positions matching TRBD1. There are 13 residues in the CDR3. Germline CDR1 MDHEN, CDR2 SYDVKM. Trimming took 7 bases from V and 7 from J; bases not matched to a gene: 7. The DNA of the CDR3 is TGTGCCAGCACCGACAGGGGGATCGGTGGCTACACCTTC. As protein: CASTDRGIGGYTF.

In this sample, this clone turned up once. The chain is built from TRBV7-3 and TRBJ2-1; D gene uncertain. The length of the CDR3 is 13 residues. Germline V gene sequence: CDR1 SGHTA, CDR2 FQGTGA. Between the trimmed V and J ends, which lost 0 bases and 4 bases, there was a span of 4 bases. This chain's CDR3 is CASSLTSYNEQFF. CDR3 in DNA: TGTGCCAGCAGCTTAACCTCTTACAATGAGCAGTTCTTC. The whole variable domain, filled in from reference TRBV7-3 and TRBJ2-1, reads GAGVSQTPSNKVTEKGKYVELRCDPISGHTALYWYRQSLGQGPEFLIYFQGTGAADDSGLPNDRFFAVRPEGSVSTLKIQRTERGDSAVYLCASSLTSYNEQFFGPGTRLTVL.

V and J are TRBV19 and TRBJ1-2; 7 nucleotides agree with TRBD1. Trimming at V came to 6 bases and at J to 6 bases, leaving 16 bases not matched to a gene. The CDR3 runs 16 residues. Germline V gene sequence: CDR1 LNHDA, CDR2 SQIVND (reference sequence). Written as DNA, the CDR3 is TGTGCCAGTAGATCCCCCCTAGGGACAGAGGAGGATGGCTACACCTTC. It is translated as CASRSPLGTEEDGYTF.

This clone was seen just once. The chain has TRBV28 and TRBJ1-5, with D hard to call. V lost 3 bases to trimming and J lost 5 bases, with 17 bases between them. The CDR3 spans 16 residues. Germline CDR1 reads MDHEN; CDR2 reads SYDVKM. The CDR3, as DNA: TGTGCCAGCAGTTTGGCGGGGAGGGCATTCCATCAGCCCCAGCATTTT. Encoded protein: CASSLAGRAFHQPQHF.

This chain joins TRBV5-1 and TRBJ2-7; maybe TRBD2 (6 bases). Trimming cost V 1 base and J 4 bases, with 9 bases left between them. The CDR3 loop spans 13 amino acids. Germline-derived CDR1 and CDR2 are SGHRS and YFSETQ. CDR3 sequence: CASSLSAGYEQYF. DNA for the CDR3: TGCGCCAGCAGCTTGTCCGCGGGGTACGAGCAGTACTTC.

Here the CDR3 reads CASSSGTRGEQYF. The CDR3 region has the DNA TGTGCCAGTAGTAGCGGGACTCGCGGCGAGCAGTACTTC. This sequence joins TRBV19 and TRBJ2-7; possible D gene TRBD2, 6 bases. The V end lost 4 bases, the J end lost 6 bases, and 13 bases lay between the germline ends. The CDR3 runs 13 residues. CDR1 is LNHDA and CDR2 is SQIVND in the germline V gene (reference sequence).

This clone was detected once. The rearrangement links TRBV27 to TRBJ2-7; D might be TRBD1 (7 bases). With 4 bases removed from V and 4 bases from J, the gap between germline ends came to 29 bases. The CDR3 contains 19 residues. CDR1 and CDR2 (germline): MNHEY, SMNVEV (reference sequence). The CDR3 sequence: CASSSLSPQGGAAQYEQYF. The CDR3 DNA reads TGTGCCAGCAGTTCCCTCTCCCCCCAGGGGGGCGCAGCCCAGTACGAGCAGTACTTC.

This clone appeared once. CDR3 sequence (DNA): TGTGCCAGCAGCGTAGCTTTAAGAGCGGGAGGGCCTACAACACAAGAGACCCAGTACTTC. Protein: CASSVALRAGGPTTQETQYF. The V and J genes are TRBV9 and TRBJ2-5; 10 bases align to TRBD2. The CDR3 is 20 amino acids. The germline CDR1 and CDR2 sequences are SGDLS and YYNGEE. Trimming at V came to 0 bases and at J to 2 bases, leaving 16 bases not matched to a gene.

The CDR3 nucleotides are TGTGCCAGCACCACGCAGCGTAACTATGGCTACACCTTC. Translating it yields CASTTQRNYGYTF. The J gene is TRBJ1-2, the V gene TRBV5-4; D call uncertain. The CDR3 loop spans 13 amino acids. The V end lost 6 bases, the J end lost 1 base, and 10 bases lay between the germline ends. Germline V CDR1 and CDR2: SGHNT, YYREEE (reference sequence).

This chain connects TRBV6-6 to TRBJ2-1, with 14 bases aligning to TRBD2. Germline V CDR1 and CDR2: MNHNY, SVGAGI (reference sequence). The CDR3 consists of 17 residues. The trim removed 7 bases at V and 2 bases at J, leaving 7 bases unmatched. DNA for the CDR3: TGTGCCAGCACTCGGACTAGCGGGAGGCCCCCCTACAATGAGCAGTTCTTC. Translation gives CASTRTSGRPPYNEQFF.

This chain connects TRBV6-5 to TRBJ2-7; TRBD2 agrees at 8 bases. With V trimmed by 4 bases and J by 7 bases, 3 bases remained unmatched. Germline V gene sequence: CDR1 MNHEY, CDR2 SVGAGI. There are 12 residues in the CDR3. In DNA form, the CDR3 reads TGTGCCAGCAGTTCCCGACTAGCGGAGCAGTACTTC. Translating it yields CASSSRLAEQYF.

In DNA form, the CDR3 reads TGTGCCATCAGTGAGTTCCGGGACGAGCAGTACTTC. This codes for CAISEFRDEQYF. The V and J genes are TRBV10-3 and TRBJ2-7; no clear D. Trimming stripped 1 base from V and 5 bases from J, with 6 bases between. Germline loops: CDR1 ENHRY, CDR2 SYGVKD. The CDR3 runs 12 residues.

The J gene is TRBJ1-2, the V gene TRBV12-3 or TRBV12-4; TRBD1 is a possible D gene (5 bases). Trimming removed 6 bases at V and 2 bases at J, with 7 bases between. This CDR3 is built from 12 residues. CDR3 amino acids: CASRDINYGYTF. The CDR3, as DNA: TGTGCCAGCAGGGACATAAACTATGGCTACACCTTC.